What follows are 7 T cell receptor beta chains derived from one specimen sequenced in a study of T cells after yellow fever vaccination. TCRdb redid the calling of the 5' RACE reads with MiXCR, one entry per CDR3 protein. This table has about 340,000 distinct CDR3 sequences, approximately 12% appearing once. The sample in question was CD4+ T cells sorted from PBMCs, obtained 15 days after the yellow fever booster vaccination. Receptors originate from a man between 18 and 35 years old who received the YFV17D yellow fever vaccine.

This clonotype was detected a few times. The CDR3 nucleotides are TGTGCCAGCAGTGAGTTCAGTTCGAGCAATCAGCCCCAGCATTTT. Its translation: CASSEFSSSNQPQHF. This rearrangement joins TRBV2 to TRBJ1-5; D not certain. The CDR3 runs to 15 residues. CDR1 and CDR2 from the germline V gene are SNHLY and FYNNEI. The V and J ends lost 3 bases and 1 base respectively, with 10 bases between them.

The chain combines TRBV24-1 with TRBJ2-7; D is uncertain. V lost 9 bases to trimming and J lost 0 bases, with 8 bases between them. Germline V gene data show CDR1 as KGHDR and CDR2 as SFDVKD. The CDR3 extends over 12 amino acids. In DNA form, the CDR3 reads TGTGCCACCGATACACCCTCCTACGAGCAGTACGTC. It yields the protein CATDTPSYEQYV.

This chain uses TRBV6-2 or TRBV6-3 with TRBJ2-3, with D hard to call. The germline V gene has CDR1 MNHEY and CDR2 SVGEGT. The V end lost 5 bases, the J end lost 4 bases, and 16 bases lay between the germline ends. The CDR3 has 15 residues. The CDR3 DNA is TGTGCCAGCAGTGATGACTGGGGTCGGGCAGATACGCAGTATTTT. As protein: CASSDDWGRADTQYF.

This chain connects TRBV19 to TRBJ2-3; possible D gene TRBD1, 6 bases. Trimming shortened V by 6 bases and J by 2 bases, and 15 bases separated the two germline ends. This CDR3 is 15 amino acids long. The germline gives CDR1 LNHDA, CDR2 SQIVND (reference sequence). The CDR3 bases are TGTGCCAGTAGCCACATCGACAGGAACACAGATACGCAGTATTTT. Its protein product is CASSHIDRNTDTQYF.

The rearrangement links TRBV6-1 to TRBJ1-5; 8 positions agree with TRBD1. The CDR3 has 14 amino acids. The V and J ends lost 6 bases and 6 bases, in that order; junction bases with no gene match: 7. Germline CDR1 reads MNHNS; CDR2 reads SASEGT. The CDR3 loop reads CASSIEQGVQPQHF. As DNA, the CDR3 is TGTGCCAGCAGCATCGAACAGGGGGTTCAGCCCCAGCATTTT.

This clonotype was recorded many times. The chain couples TRBV5-1 to TRBJ2-5; D is unclear. Germline loops: CDR1 SGHRS, CDR2 YFSETQ. CDR3 length: 13 amino acids. Trimming removed 2 bases at V and 5 bases at J, with 10 bases between. The CDR3 reads CASSFGLGETQYF. The CDR3 nucleotides read TGCGCCAGCAGCTTCGGGCTCGGGGAGACCCAGTACTTC.

The chain is built from TRBV6-6 and TRBJ2-5; D tentatively reads TRBD1 or TRBD2 (6 bases each). Germline CDR1 MNHNY, CDR2 SVGAGI (reference sequence). The CDR3 covers 14 residues. V dropped 2 bases and J dropped 5 bases, with 12 bases sitting between them. The CDR3 reads CASSYDGGRETQYF. CDR3 nucleotide sequence: TGTGCCAGCAGTTACGACGGGGGCCGGGAGACCCAGTACTTC.